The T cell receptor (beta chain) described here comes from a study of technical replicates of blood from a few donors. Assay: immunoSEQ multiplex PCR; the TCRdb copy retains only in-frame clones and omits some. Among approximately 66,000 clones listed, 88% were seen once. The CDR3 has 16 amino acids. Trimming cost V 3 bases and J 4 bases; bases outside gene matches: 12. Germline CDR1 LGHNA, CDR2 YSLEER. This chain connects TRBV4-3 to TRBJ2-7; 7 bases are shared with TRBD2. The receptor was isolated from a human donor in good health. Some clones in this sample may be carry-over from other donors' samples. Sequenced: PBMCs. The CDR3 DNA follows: TGCGCCAGCAGCCAGGATCTGGGGGGAGGGCCGTACGAGCAGTACTTC. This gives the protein CASSQDLGGGPYEQYF.